A single sample gave rise to the 21 T cell receptor beta chains below, sequenced in a study of Tregs in tolerant kidney transplant recipients. Recipients received nonmyeloablative bone marrow transplants from related graft donors, with transient mixed chimerism. Libraries were prepared by immunoSEQ multiplex PCR; TCRdb keeps only in-frame clonotypes and omits some of them. Its listing shows 20,000 to 30,000 clones. Sample: CD4+ T cells from blood (PBMCs), taken 6 months after the transplant. These receptor sequences come from a human patient who received a combined kidney and bone marrow transplant. Some T cells may be provided by the graft donor.

Turning to this clone: The read gets to within 3 residues of the CDR3 end, and the germline J gene fills in the rest. The chain links TRBV10-3 to TRBJ2-2; no definite D call. The CDR3 length is 13 residues. CDR1 and CDR2 (germline): ENHRY, SYGVKD. V was trimmed by 6 bases and J by 7 bases, leaving 12 bases between them. The CDR3 loop reads CAISPLYIGELFF. CDR3 bases read: TGTGCCATCAGCCCCCTTTATATCGGGGAG.

Notes on this clone: Coverage ceases 3 residues before the CDR3 finishes, and the germline J gene fills in the end. The chain is built from TRBV20-1 and TRBJ1-1; possibly TRBD1 for D (6 bases). Germline CDR1 is DFQATT and CDR2 is SNEGSKA (reference sequence). This CDR3 is built from 15 residues. Trimming took off 2 bases at V and 0 bases at J, with 13 bases between the two ends. The CDR3 DNA, read in part, is TGCAGTGCTAGACGGCCAGGGGTCATGAACACTGAA. Amino acid sequence: CSARRPGVMNTE. The full CDR3 protein reads CSARRPGVMNTEAFF.

CDR3 loop: CASSPDRLGNYGYTF. The sequenced part of the CDR3 DNA is TGTGCCAGCAGCCCGGACAGGTTGGGTAACTATGGC. The genes are TRBV7-8 and TRBJ1-2, with 7 bases aligning to TRBD1. The read terminates 3 residues before the CDR3 end, so the remaining end is supplied by the germline J gene. V lost 5 bases and J lost 1; bases outside the gene matches: 7. Germline V gene data show CDR1 as SGHVS and CDR2 as FQNEAQ. The CDR3 sequence is 15 residues long.

The CDR3: CASGSRGDTQYF. The covered CDR3 bases are TGTGCCAGCGGGAGTCGGGGGGATACG. The V call is TRBV7-9, the J call TRBJ2-3; D might be TRBD2 (6 bases). The CDR3 end lies 3 residues beyond the end of the read and is filled in from the germline J gene. The V end lost 8 bases, the J end lost 6 bases, and 12 bases lay between the germline ends. Germline CDR1 and CDR2: SEHNR and FQNEAQ (reference sequence). The CDR3 sequence is 12 residues long.

A note on this clone: The CDR3 end falls 3 residues outside the read, so it is completed with the germline J gene. This chain links TRBV5-1 with TRBJ1-3; perhaps TRBD1 as D (5 bases). With 4 bases removed from V and 4 bases from J, the gap between germline ends came to 15 bases. The CDR3 extends over 15 amino acids. Germline V lookup: CDR1 SGHRS, CDR2 YFSETQ. The CDR3 DNA, read in part, is TGCGCCAGCAGCCTGGTGTTGGGGGGAGGAAACACC. Translating gives CASSLVLGGGNT. The entire CDR3 is CASSLVLGGGNTIYF.

As concerns this clone: The CDR3 extends 3 residues past the end of the read, so its final part is completed from the germline J gene. This chain uses TRBV18 with TRBJ2-1; 9 positions agree with TRBD1. Germline V gene sequence: CDR1 KGHSH, CDR2 LQKENI. J was trimmed by 5 bases and V by 5 bases; bases with no gene match: 4. This CDR3 is built from 14 residues. The CDR3 bases that were read are TGTGCCAGCTCATCCGGGACAGGGCACAATGAG. The encoded protein is CASSSGTGHNE. The complete CDR3 sequence is CASSSGTGHNEQFF.

About this clone itself: The CDR3 end lies 3 residues beyond the end of the read and is filled in from the germline J gene. The J gene is TRBJ1-1, the V gene TRBV7-9; TRBD1 matches at 9 bases. V shed 4 bases and J 1 base; nucleotides not matched to a gene: 4. This CDR3 is built from 15 residues. Germline lookup yields CDR1 SEHNR and CDR2 FQNEAQ (reference sequence). CDR3 DNA (partial): TGTGCCAGCAGCTCCCTGGGACAGGGGAACACTGAA. This sequence encodes CASSSLGQGNTE. In full, the CDR3 reads CASSSLGQGNTEAFF.

The covered CDR3 bases are TGTGCCAGTAGCGGACTAGCGGGAGGGCGACGCTACAATGAG. The encoded protein is CASSGLAGGRRYNE. The complete CDR3 reads CASSGLAGGRRYNEQFF. The chain uses TRBV19 and TRBJ2-1; 15 bases map to TRBD2. The read falls 3 residues short of the CDR3 end, and the missing part is taken from the germline J gene. This CDR3 spans 17 amino acids. Germline V gene lookup returns CDR1 LNHDA and CDR2 SQIVND (reference sequence). Trimming cost V 6 bases and J 3 bases; bases outside gene matches: 6.

As concerns this clone: Read data end 3 residues before the CDR3 end; the end is taken from the germline J gene. V gene TRBV7-9 combines with J gene TRBJ1-2, with TRBD1 matching 8 bases. J was trimmed by 5 bases and V by 7 bases; bases with no gene match: 6. The CDR3 extends over 13 amino acids. Germline loops: CDR1 SEHNR, CDR2 FQNEAQ (reference sequence). CDR3 sequence: CASIRQGNYGYTF. The sequenced part of the CDR3 DNA is TGTGCCAGCATCCGACAGGGGAATTATGGC. Full variable domain (remainder filled in from reference TRBV7-9 and TRBJ1-2): DTGVSQNPRHKITKRGQNVTFRCDPISEHNRLYWYRQTLGQGPEFLTYFQNEAQLEKSRLLSDRFSAERPKGSFSTLEIQRTEQGDSAMYLCASIRQGNYGYTFGSGTRLTVV.

As for this clone: The read falls 3 residues short of the CDR3 end, and the missing part is taken from the germline J gene. The chain combines TRBV19 with TRBJ2-3, with TRBD2 identical over 9 bases. Trimming removed 5 bases from V and 7 bases from J; junction bases left unmatched: 10. CDR1 is LNHDA and CDR2 is SQIVND in the germline V gene (reference sequence). The CDR3 is 15 residues long. The CDR3 region is CASSSTPGTSHTQYF. The DNA read from the CDR3 is TGTGCCAGTAGTTCTACTCCAGGGACTAGCCATACG.

About this clone: With the read ending 3 residues before the CDR3 end, the germline J gene is used to fill in that end. The chain recombines TRBV12-5 with TRBJ2-3; 7 bases align to TRBD2. Germline loops: CDR1 LGHNT, CDR2 FRNRAP. The CDR3 consists of 13 residues. Trimming at V came to 4 bases and at J to 4 bases, leaving 2 bases not matched to a gene. CDR3 DNA (partial): TGTGCTAGTGGTTCTCGGGGGGCAGATACG. Amino acids: CASGSRGADT. The whole CDR3 region reads CASGSRGADTQYF.

Worth noting for this clone: The read ends 3 residues early relative to the CDR3; the germline J gene fills the gap. The V and J genes are TRBV27 and TRBJ1-5; TRBD1 aligns across 7 bases. J was trimmed by 0 bases and V by 6 bases; bases with no gene match: 14. Germline V gives CDR1 MNHEY, CDR2 SMNVEV (reference sequence). The CDR3 spans 18 residues. This chain's CDR3 is CASRRTSQGRYSNQPQHF. The CDR3 DNA, read in part, is TGTGCCAGCAGGCGGACCTCACAGGGGAGATATAGCAATCAGCCC.

Concerning this clone itself: Coverage ceases 3 residues before the CDR3 finishes, and the germline J gene fills in the end. The chain recombines TRBV10-3 with TRBJ2-3; D is uncertain. The CDR3 is 13 residues long. CDR1 and CDR2 (germline): ENHRY, SYGVKD. V was pared by 3 bases and J by 4 bases, with 8 bases between. CDR3 bases read: TGTGCCATCAGTGAAGGTAGGGCAGATACG. As protein: CAISEGRADT. The CDR3 in its entirety is CAISEGRADTQYF.

This clone is deemed medium-sized by its frequency. Read sequence stops 3 residues before the CDR3 end, and the germline J gene provides the missing end. The chain is built from TRBV6-2 or TRBV6-3 and TRBJ2-7, with 9 nucleotides matching TRBD2. Germline-derived CDR1 and CDR2 are MNHEY and SVGEGT. V dropped 5 bases and J dropped 3; count of bases not matched to a gene: 5. This CDR3 region has 14 residues. The part of the CDR3 DNA that was read is TGTGCCAGCAGTACGACTAGCGGCAACTACGAG. This translates into CASSTTSGNYE. The entire CDR3 protein is CASSTTSGNYEQYF.

A word on this clone: The read ends 3 residues shy of where the CDR3 ends; the end is completed using the germline J gene. The chain couples TRBV20-1 to TRBJ2-3; TRBD2 matches 7 bases. The junction had 14 bases not matched to a gene; V was cut back by 7 bases and J by 7 bases. The CDR3 is 14 amino acids. Germline V gene lookup returns CDR1 DFQATT and CDR2 SNEGSKA (reference sequence). The CDR3 protein is CSVEEGREAHTQYF. The CDR3 DNA, read in part, is TGCAGTGTCGAAGAGGGGAGGGAAGCTCATACG.

As for this clone: A read error may account for a junction end that differs from germline. The read ends 3 residues early relative to the CDR3; the germline J gene fills the gap. The chain joins TRBV5-5 to TRBJ2-7; D gene ambiguous. CDR3 length: 15 residues. Germline CDR1 and CDR2: SGHKS and YYEKEE (reference sequence). The DNA read from the CDR3 is TGTGTCAGCAGCTTCAGGTTAATGAGCTCCTACGAG. Encoded protein: CVSSFRLMSSYE. The entire CDR3 protein is CVSSFRLMSSYEQYF.

The sequenced CDR3 bases are TGTGCCAGTAGTACCTTAACAGGGGTGGGCCACGAG. Amino acids: CASSTLTGVGHE. The whole CDR3 sequence is CASSTLTGVGHEQYF. V is TRBV19 and J is TRBJ2-7; 7 bases match TRBD1. From the germline J gene comes the end of the CDR3, since the read stops 3 residues before it. Germline CDR1 and CDR2: LNHDA and SQIVND (reference sequence). V shed 4 bases, J shed 5 bases, and the junction held 11 bases outside the gene matches. There are 15 residues in the CDR3. The full variable domain, in which reference TRBV19 and TRBJ2-7 provide the parts outside the CDR3, is DGGITQSPKYLFRKEGQNVTLSCEQNLNHDAMYWYRQDPGQGLRLIYYSQIVNDFQKGDIAEGYSVSREKKESFPLTVTSAQKNPTAFYLCASSTLTGVGHEQYFGPGTRLTVT.

Worth noting for this clone: The read stops 3 residues short of the end of the CDR3; the missing end is completed from the germline J gene. The chain links TRBV20-1 to TRBJ1-1, with a possible D match to TRBD1 (6 bases). The germline V gene encodes CDR1 DFQATT and CDR2 SNEGSKA (reference sequence). This CDR3 contains 14 residues. V shed 0 bases and J shed 1 base, with 9 bases lying between them. CDR3: CSARDRGGNTEAFF. The covered CDR3 bases are TGCAGTGCTAGAGATAGGGGGGGGAACACTGAA.

Regarding this clone: The sequence runs out 3 residues before the end of the CDR3; the remainder is reconstructed from the germline J gene. V gene TRBV15 combines with J gene TRBJ2-1; 9 bases line up with TRBD1. Germline V gene data show CDR1 as LNHNV and CDR2 as YYDKDF (reference sequence). The trim removed 5 bases at V and 4 bases at J, leaving 6 bases unmatched. CDR3 length equals 15 residues. Incomplete CDR3 DNA: TGTGCCACCAGCCAGGACAGGGGATCGTACAATGAG. Translated: CATSQDRGSYNE. The full CDR3 is CATSQDRGSYNEQFF.

Comments on this clone: Sequencing ends 3 residues short of the CDR3 end; the germline J gene provides the rest. V is TRBV30 and J is TRBJ1-5; D ambiguous. CDR3 length equals 15 residues. Germline-derived CDR1 and CDR2 are GTSNPN and SVGIG (reference sequence). V was clipped by 2 bases and J by 0 bases, with 11 bases between them. The CDR3 DNA, read in part, is TGTGCCTGGAGTTCACGGGGATATAGCAATCAGCCC. This translates into CAWSSRGYSNQP. The whole CDR3 sequence reads CAWSSRGYSNQPQHF.

Worth noting for this clone: The CDR3 end falls 3 residues outside the read, so it is completed with the germline J gene. This chain links TRBV10-3 with TRBJ2-2; 7 positions agree with TRBD1. Germline V gene sequence: CDR1 ENHRY, CDR2 SYGVKD. The CDR3 is 15 amino acids. Trimming cost V 8 bases and J 2 bases; bases outside gene matches: 8. The sequenced part of the CDR3 DNA is TGTGCCATCCAAGAGGGACAGAGTAACACCGGGGAG. It codes for CAIQEGQSNTGE. The whole CDR3 sequence is CAIQEGQSNTGELFF.